Detailed here is one T cell receptor (beta chain). The data were obtained in a study of blood T cell repertoires in COVID-19. Study as a whole: Researchers got acute and convalescent COVID-19 samples from the United States, Italy and Spain. T cells, B-cell-depleted T cells, or PBMCs supplied cDNA or gDNA.

Study processing details: By means of reference gene primer amplification, nucleated cell counts were estimated. Profiling relied on immunoSEQ multiplex PCR, and the TCRdb table lists in-frame clones only, not all of them. That table furnishes V, J and clone size, whereas the DNA furnished D and trimming. The sample carries 100,000 to 150,000 clones, around nine tenths recorded once. The CDR3 length is 16 residues. CDR1 and CDR2 from the germline V gene are KGHSH and LQKENI. Trimming took 3 bases from V and 4 from J; bases not matched to a gene: 11. The V and J genes are TRBV18 and TRBJ1-2; 7 nucleotides align to TRBD1. Input material: peripheral blood. The clonotype comes from a woman aged 80 or over with acute or convalescent COVID-19. CDR3 nucleotides: TGTGCCAGCTCACCGGACGGGACAGACAAACCCTATGGCTACACCTTC. Protein product: CASSPDGTDKPYGYTF.